This T cell receptor (beta chain) was captured in a study of T cells of healthy individuals. Germline assignment: CDR1 MNHEY and CDR2 SVGEGT. CDR3 length: 17 residues. Trimming took off 2 bases at V and 3 bases at J, with 19 bases between the two ends. In TCRdb, the 5' RACE reads were re-called with MiXCR into one record per CDR3 protein. Among 50,000 to 55,000 distinct CDR3 sequences listed, approximately 14% were seen once. The source of this sequence is a human donor in good health. The genes are TRBV6-2 or TRBV6-3 and TRBJ2-5; D gene ambiguous. The CDR3 sequence: CASSYPLGTQREETQYF. The CDR3 DNA is TGTGCCAGCAGTTACCCCCTCGGCACACAGAGAGAAGAGACCCAGTACTTC.